The 22 T cell receptor beta chains reported below all come from one sample, sequenced in a study of blood T cell repertoires in COVID-19. Assay: immunoSEQ multiplex PCR; the TCRdb copy retains only in-frame clones and omits some. The table has tens of thousands of clones, around nine tenths seen once. The sample was peripheral blood. Receptor source: a man aged 55 to 70 with COVID-19, enrolled during active disease.

This chain links TRBV27 with TRBJ1-1, with D tentatively TRBD1 (6 bases). V lost 8 bases and J 5 bases, leaving 18 bases between the germline ends. Germline CDR1 MNHEY, CDR2 SMNVEV (reference sequence). The CDR3 loop spans 14 amino acids. The CDR3 nucleotides read TGTGCCAGCTCACCCGGGGGGGGCGAAACTGAAGCTTTCTTT. It codes for CASSPGGGETEAFF.

The genes are TRBV5-1 and TRBJ2-1; unclear D gene. Trimming took 6 bases from V and 7 from J, leaving 17 bases between them. Germline assignment: CDR1 SGHRS and CDR2 YFSETQ. The CDR3 runs to 14 residues. CDR3 bases: TGCGCCAGCATTACGGCGCCGGGTAGGAATGAGCAGTTCTTC. It specifies CASITAPGRNEQFF.

The chain employs TRBV7-2 and TRBJ1-2; D gene unclear. Trimming shortened V by 1 base and J by 5 bases, and 11 bases separated the two germline ends. The CDR3 loop spans 14 amino acids. Germline-derived CDR1 and CDR2 are SGHTA and FQGNSA. The CDR3 loop is CASSLDHSGYGYTF. Here the CDR3 DNA reads TGTGCCAGCAGCTTAGACCACAGTGGGTATGGCTACACCTTC.

The chain links TRBV30 to TRBJ2-7, with 7 bases identical to TRBD1. V trimming: 1 base; J trimming: 2 bases; junction bases outside the gene matches: 2. This CDR3 comprises 13 residues. CDR1 is GTSNPN and CDR2 is SVGIG in the germline V gene (reference sequence). Here the CDR3 reads CAWSGQGPYEQYF. DNA of the CDR3: TGTGCCTGGAGTGGACAGGGACCCTACGAGCAGTACTTC.

The chain is built from TRBV30 and TRBJ2-7; possibly TRBD1 for D (5 bases). This CDR3 is built from 13 residues. Germline V gene sequence: CDR1 GTSNPN, CDR2 SVGIG (reference sequence). V lost 2 bases and J 3 bases, leaving 11 bases between the germline ends. This chain's CDR3 is CAWSSGHNYEQYF. The DNA for the CDR3 is TGTGCCTGGAGTTCAGGACACAACTACGAGCAGTACTTC.

This clone was seen just once. The chain links TRBV24-1 to TRBJ2-2, with TRBD2 matching over 8 bases. Losses at the gene ends were 5 bases for V and 6 bases for J; bases not matched to a gene: 4. Germline V gene data show CDR1 as KGHDR and CDR2 as SFDVKD. The CDR3 has 14 residues. The CDR3 DNA is TGTGCCACCAGTGGCAGCGGGAGACCCGGGGAGCTGTTTTTT. Amino acids: CATSGSGRPGELFF.

The gene calls are TRBV11-3 and TRBJ1-4; D is possibly TRBD1 (6 bases). The CDR3 is 16 amino acids. Germline V gene lookup returns CDR1 SGHNT and CDR2 YENEEA. The ends were cut back, 1 base at V and 6 bases at J, with 15 bases in the middle. CDR3 loop: CASSLVRGGADEKLFF. DNA of the CDR3: TGTGCCAGCAGCTTAGTACGGGGGGGCGCCGATGAAAAACTGTTTTTT.

The chain combines TRBV6-1 with TRBJ1-1; D gene unclear. The CDR3 is made up of 13 amino acids. Per germline, CDR1 MNHNS and CDR2 SASEGT. Trimming shortened V by 3 bases and J by 1 base, and 6 bases separated the two germline ends. CDR3 sequence: CASSDRGNTEAFF. The CDR3 DNA reads TGTGCCAGCAGTGATCGGGGGAACACTGAAGCTTTCTTT.

The V call is TRBV6-1, the J call TRBJ2-7; 7 nucleotides line up with TRBD1. Germline CDR1 and CDR2: MNHNS and SASEGT. The J segment lost 7 bases and the V segment lost 3 bases, leaving 9 bases of the junction unmatched. The CDR3 runs 14 residues. CDR3 sequence (DNA): TGTGCCAGCAGTGAGACAGGGCCCATCGAAGAGCAGTACTTC. Residues: CASSETGPIEEQYF.

This clone was seen at least ten times. CDR3 DNA: TGTGCCAGCGAACGGGACAGCAACAATGAGCAGTTCTTC. Protein sequence: CASERDSNNEQFF. V gene TRBV7-9 combines with J gene TRBJ2-1; 7 bases are a match to TRBD1. CDR1 SEHNR and CDR2 FQNEAQ come from the germline V gene (reference sequence). With 8 bases clipped from V and 5 bases from J, the junction kept 6 bases outside the gene matches. This CDR3 contains 13 residues. Variable domain in full (rest from reference TRBV7-9 and TRBJ2-1): DTGVSQNPRHKITKRGQNVTFRCDPISEHNRLYWYRQTLGQGPEFLTYFQNEAQLEKSRLLSDRFSAERPKGSFSTLEIQRTEQGDSAMYLCASERDSNNEQFFGPGTRLTVL.

The chain uses TRBV7-3 and TRBJ2-1; D is possibly TRBD2 (5 bases). The V gene's germline CDR1 is SGHTA and CDR2 FQGTGA. The CDR3 is 12 amino acids. The ends were cut back, 3 bases at V and 9 bases at J, with 9 bases in the middle. This CDR3 reads CASSFTRGEQFF. Written as DNA, the CDR3 is TGTGCCAGCAGCTTCACTCGGGGTGAGCAGTTCTTC.

This clone was detected a few times. The J gene is TRBJ2-1, the V gene TRBV4-2; 7 bases map to TRBD2. Per the germline V gene, CDR1 is LGHNA and CDR2 is YNFKEQ. The CDR3 extends over 17 amino acids. The junction had 14 bases not matched to a gene; V was cut back by 2 bases and J by 7 bases. The CDR3 DNA is TGTGCCAGCAGCCAACGAAAGATCGGGGGGAGGGCGAATGAGCAGTTCTTC. Its protein product is CASSQRKIGGRANEQFF.

The chain is built from TRBV7-2 and TRBJ2-7; TRBD1 is a possible D gene (6 bases). The germline gives CDR1 SGHTA, CDR2 FQGNSA. CDR3 length: 14 residues. V gave up 1 base and J gave up 3 bases, with 10 bases separating them. The CDR3 reads CASSLVGQLYEQYF. CDR3 bases: TGTGCCAGCAGCTTAGTCGGACAGCTCTACGAGCAGTACTTC.

The rearrangement links TRBV30 to TRBJ1-1, with D perhaps TRBD1 (6 bases). Trimming took 8 bases from V and 10 from J, leaving 29 bases between them. The length of the CDR3 is 15 residues. CDR1 and CDR2 (germline): GTSNPN, SVGIG (reference sequence). The CDR3 region is CAGLPGGVSRGAAFF. In nucleotides, the CDR3 is TGTGCCGGGTTACCGGGGGGCGTAAGTAGAGGGGCAGCTTTCTTT.

The V gene is TRBV7-8, the J gene TRBJ1-2; D is possibly TRBD1 (5 bases). CDR3 length equals 15 residues. The ends were cut back, 4 bases at V and 2 bases at J, with 14 bases in the middle. Germline V lookup: CDR1 SGHVS, CDR2 FQNEAQ. The CDR3 sequence is CASSYTRTRNYGYTF. The CDR3 nucleotides read TGTGCCAGCAGCTATACGCGGACACGAAACTATGGCTACACCTTC.

This chain joins TRBV6-5 and TRBJ2-7; 10 bases align to TRBD1. Germline trimming cut 5 bases from V and 1 base from J; bases unmatched to any gene: 2. The CDR3 is made up of 14 amino acids. The germline CDR1 and CDR2 sequences are MNHEY and SVGAGI. The CDR3 DNA follows: TGTGCCAGCAGTCCGGGACAGGGGTCCTACGAGCAGTACTTC. Encoded protein: CASSPGQGSYEQYF.

This sequence joins TRBV11-2 and TRBJ2-7; 11 bases are a match to TRBD2. V shed 3 bases, J shed 2 bases, and the junction held 3 bases outside the gene matches. This CDR3 contains 15 residues. Germline-derived CDR1 and CDR2 are SGHAT and FQNNGV. CDR3 residues: CASSFGTSGTYEQYF. The DNA of the CDR3 is TGTGCCAGCAGCTTCGGGACTAGCGGAACCTACGAGCAGTACTTC. Combining the CDR3 with reference TRBV11-2 and TRBJ2-7 gives the whole variable domain EAGVAQSPRYKIIEKRQSVAFWCNPISGHATLYWYQQILGQGPKLLIQFQNNGVVDDSQLPKDRFSAERLKGVDSTLKIQPAKLEDSAVYLCASSFGTSGTYEQYFGPGTRLTVT.

This rearrangement joins TRBV3-1 (or the pseudogene TRBV3-2) to TRBJ2-7; perhaps TRBD1 as D (5 bases). Germline assignment: CDR1 LGHDT and CDR2 YNNKEL (reference sequence). The CDR3 covers 14 residues. Trimming pared 3 bases from V and 0 bases from J, leaving 9 bases between. This CDR3 reads CASSHPGHSYEQYF. CDR3 bases: TGTGCCAGCAGCCACCCAGGGCACTCCTACGAGCAGTACTTC.

This chain links TRBV27 with TRBJ2-5; 14 bases map to TRBD2. The germline CDR1 and CDR2 sequences are MNHEY and SMNVEV (reference sequence). This CDR3 is 14 amino acids long. The V segment lost 3 bases and the J segment 7 bases; nucleotides outside the gene matches: 1. The CDR3 DNA sequence: TGTGCCAGCAGTTTCGGGACTAGCGGGAGGACCCAGTACTTC. Its protein is CASSFGTSGRTQYF.

The chain couples TRBV18 to TRBJ2-2; 10 bases are a match to TRBD2. The CDR3 extends over 17 amino acids. Germline lookup yields CDR1 KGHSH and CDR2 LQKENI. The V segment lost 3 bases and the J segment 3 bases; nucleotides outside the gene matches: 7. In nucleotides, the CDR3 is TGTGCCAGCTCACCGCGAACTAGCGGGGCCTACACCGGGGAGCTGTTTTTT. Translation gives CASSPRTSGAYTGELFF.

This chain uses TRBV7-9 with TRBJ2-3, with D possibly being TRBD2 (6 bases). CDR1 is SEHNR, CDR2 FQNEAQ, per germline (reference sequence). This CDR3 contains 14 residues. Trimming took 9 bases from V and 2 from J, leaving 15 bases between them. The DNA for the CDR3 is TGTGCCAGTCAAGAGCGGGTCGTCACAGATACGCAGTATTTT. It yields the protein CASQERVVTDTQYF.

The chain combines TRBV19 with TRBJ1-1; D unclear. The germline gives CDR1 LNHDA, CDR2 SQIVND (reference sequence). The CDR3 length is 13 residues. Trimming pared 7 bases from V and 2 bases from J, leaving 11 bases between. The CDR3 DNA follows: TGTGCCAGTACCAAGGAGATAAACACTGAAGCTTTCTTT. Its translation is CASTKEINTEAFF.